The 8 T cell receptor beta chains reported below all come from one sample, sequenced in a study of beta chain features in type 1 diabetes. Expressed TCRB transcripts were sequenced, since all the RNA that had been isolated was reverse transcribed. The assay was immunoSEQ multiplex PCR, and TCRdb's table has in-frame clones only and misses some. The sample consists of about 240,000 clones, around a quarter of them appearing once. The specimen sequenced was central memory CD4+ T cells from blood. All receptors derive from a young man in good health.

This clone appeared a few times. The gene calls are TRBV21-1 and TRBJ2-3. TRBV21-1 is a listed pseudogene. The CDR3 extends over 14 amino acids. The CDR3 DNA reads as TGTGCCACTAGTGTGAGGGGAGGCACAGATACGCAGTATTTT. Residues: CATSVRGGTDTQYF.

This clone has more than one count but fewer than ten. The chain recombines TRBV4-2 with TRBJ1-1; 8 nucleotides agree with TRBD1. The CDR3 spans 14 residues. The germline V gene has CDR1 LGHNA and CDR2 YNFKEQ. Trimming at V came to 3 bases and at J to 0 bases, leaving 0 bases not matched to a gene. The CDR3 here is CASSQGQVNTEAFF. CDR3 sequence (DNA): TGTGCCAGCAGCCAGGGACAGGTGAACACTGAAGCTTTCTTT.

The chain links TRBV7-8 to TRBJ2-2; D is uncertain. The V end lost 0 bases, the J end lost 0 bases, and 8 bases lay between the germline ends. Germline V gene sequence: CDR1 SGHVS, CDR2 FQNEAQ. The CDR3 consists of 16 residues. CDR3 residues: CASSLAGRTNTGELFF. The CDR3 nucleotides read TGTGCCAGCAGCTTAGCCGGACGGACGAACACCGGGGAGCTGTTTTTT.

The chain combines TRBV30 with TRBJ2-7; 8 bases are a match to TRBD1. Germline CDR1 GTSNPN, CDR2 SVGIG (reference sequence). J lost 7 bases, V lost 5 bases, and 10 bases had no gene match. This CDR3 spans 13 amino acids. The CDR3, as DNA: TGTGCCTGGTCGAGGGGGACAGGCACTGAGCAGTACTTC. Its translation is CAWSRGTGTEQYF.

The genes are TRBV4-2 and TRBJ2-7; D may correspond to TRBD1 or TRBD2 (5 bases each). The CDR3 length is 16 residues. V lost 4 bases, J lost 4 bases, and 20 bases lay in between. Germline assignment: CDR1 LGHNA and CDR2 YNFKEQ. This CDR3 reads CASSPITGPAHYEQYF. The CDR3 region has the DNA TGTGCCAGCAGCCCGATAACGGGGCCAGCCCATTACGAGCAGTACTTC.

The chain has TRBV19 and TRBJ2-4, with 8 bases matching TRBD1. This CDR3 has 13 residues. Germline trimming cut 5 bases from V and 10 bases from J; bases unmatched to any gene: 7. Germline V gene sequence: CDR1 LNHDA, CDR2 SQIVND (reference sequence). The CDR3 spells CASSPGTGIIQYF. The CDR3 nucleotides are TGTGCCAGTAGTCCAGGGACAGGCATTATTCAGTACTTC.

The chain is built from TRBV11-2 and TRBJ2-5, with TRBD1 identical over 12 bases. CDR3 length: 15 amino acids. Germline CDR1 reads SGHAT; CDR2 reads FQNNGV. V lost 6 bases to trimming and J lost 5 bases; unmatched junction nucleotides: 7. In nucleotides, the CDR3 is TGTGCCAGCAGATACAGGGACAGGGGGCCCGAGACCCAGTACTTC. This encodes CASRYRDRGPETQYF.

The chain employs TRBV5-6 and TRBJ2-5, with D unclear. Germline V gene lookup returns CDR1 SGHDT and CDR2 YYEEEE. The CDR3 spans 12 residues. Between the trimmed V and J ends, which lost 2 bases and 5 bases, there was a span of 7 bases. Here the CDR3 DNA reads TGTGCCAGCAGCTTTGTCGGTGAGACCCAGTACTTC. As protein: CASSFVGETQYF.